What follows are 28 T cell receptor beta chains derived from one specimen sequenced in a study of T cell responses to AZD1222 COVID-19 vaccine. Assay used: immunoSEQ multiplex PCR; TCRdb lists only in-frame clones, some missing. The profile shows under 200,000 clones, around 86% of them singletons. The material was peripheral blood, obtained on day 0 of MenACWY control vaccination. These receptors all come from an adult in good health.

The rearrangement links TRBV27 to TRBJ1-2, with D maybe TRBD1 (5 bases). With 2 bases removed from V and 4 bases from J, the gap between germline ends came to 8 bases. Germline lookup yields CDR1 MNHEY and CDR2 SMNVEV (reference sequence). This CDR3 is 13 amino acids long. CDR3 region: CASSLGGFYGYTF. The CDR3 coding sequence is TGTGCCAGCAGTTTAGGGGGGTTCTATGGCTACACCTTC.

The genes are TRBV19 and TRBJ1-3; D gene uncertain. The CDR3 is 15 residues long. V gave up 7 bases and J gave up 5 bases, with 18 bases separating them. From germline, CDR1 is LNHDA and CDR2 SQIVND (reference sequence). CDR3 DNA sequence: TGTGCCAGTATTGACTACTTGGCGCCCAGAAACACCATATATTTT. It codes for CASIDYLAPRNTIYF.

The J gene is TRBJ1-3, the V gene TRBV7-9; tentative D call: TRBD1 (5 bases). The CDR3 contains 16 residues. Trimming pared 4 bases from V and 2 bases from J, leaving 15 bases between. Per germline, CDR1 SEHNR and CDR2 FQNEAQ (reference sequence). The CDR3 spells CASSWQGRVPGNTIYF. CDR3 DNA: TGTGCCAGCAGCTGGCAGGGCAGGGTTCCTGGAAACACCATATATTTT.

The V call is TRBV10-2, the J call TRBJ2-3, with D perhaps matching TRBD1 (6 bases). Looked up from germline, CDR1 is WSHSY and CDR2 is SAAADI. The CDR3 length is 16 residues. V lost 1 base, J lost 4 bases, and 15 bases lay in between. DNA for the CDR3: TGCGCCAGCAGTGAGTGGGGGACAAATCCCCCAGATACGCAGTATTTT. It translates to CASSEWGTNPPDTQYF.

This clone was seen more than once but under ten times. The chain is built from TRBV9 and TRBJ1-1; a possible D gene is TRBD1 (5 bases). Trimming removed 1 base from V and 3 bases from J, with 10 bases in between. Germline loops: CDR1 SGDLS, CDR2 YYNGEE. The CDR3 spans 14 residues. The CDR3, as DNA: TGTGCCAGCAGCGTAAGGGGCTTGGACACTGAAGCTTTCTTT. Its protein product is CASSVRGLDTEAFF.

V gene TRBV4-3 combines with J gene TRBJ1-6; D is perhaps TRBD1 (6 bases). The CDR3 loop spans 14 amino acids. V was clipped by 0 bases and J by 14 bases, with 14 bases between them. Germline V gene lookup returns CDR1 LGHNA and CDR2 YSLEER. The CDR3 nucleotides are TGCGCCAGCAGCCAAGATCGGCAGGGGAGGTCCCTCCACTTT. Its translation: CASSQDRQGRSLHF.

The chain is built from TRBV3-1 (or the pseudogene TRBV3-2) and TRBJ2-5; TRBD1 might be the D (5 bases). Deletions cut 1 base from V and 2 bases from J, with 8 bases between. Germline CDR1 reads LGHDT; CDR2 reads YNNKEL (reference sequence). This CDR3 region has 14 residues. Here the CDR3 reads CASSQATAQETQYF. The DNA of the CDR3 is TGTGCCAGCAGCCAAGCGACAGCACAAGAGACCCAGTACTTC.

This chain links TRBV11-2 with TRBJ2-3, with unresolved D. V lost 1 base and J lost 3, with 8 bases in between. Per germline, CDR1 SGHAT and CDR2 FQNNGV. The CDR3 covers 14 residues. The CDR3 DNA reads as TGTGCCAGCAGCTTAGGGCAGAATACAGATACGCAGTATTTT. Translation gives CASSLGQNTDTQYF.

V gene TRBV24-1 combines with J gene TRBJ2-1, with TRBD2 as a possible D gene (6 bases). The CDR3 has 14 amino acids. V lost 6 bases and J 5 bases, leaving 13 bases between the germline ends. Per the germline V gene, CDR1 is KGHDR and CDR2 is SFDVKD. The CDR3 nucleotides are TGTGCCACCAGTATTCCGGGACTTCACAATGAGCAGTTCTTC. Encoded protein: CATSIPGLHNEQFF.

A single count supports this clone. This chain uses TRBV11-2 with TRBJ1-3; D is uncertain. The CDR3 length is 12 residues. Germline V gene sequence: CDR1 SGHAT, CDR2 FQNNGV. The V gene lost 0 bases and the J gene lost 4 bases, with 1 base spanning the gap. CDR3 amino acids: CASSLDGNTIYF. As DNA, the CDR3 is TGTGCCAGCAGCTTAGACGGAAACACCATATATTTT.

This clone occurred once. The CDR3 DNA sequence: TGTGCCTGGAGTATCAGGGGGAACACTGAAGCTTTCTTT. Encoded protein: CAWSIRGNTEAFF. This chain uses TRBV30 with TRBJ1-1; D may be TRBD1 (6 bases). The length of the CDR3 is 13 residues. Germline CDR1 GTSNPN, CDR2 SVGIG (reference sequence). Trimming left V 2 bases short and J 1 base short, with 8 bases between.

This sequence joins TRBV11-2 and TRBJ2-3, with TRBD2 identical over 9 bases. J lost 1 base, V lost 2 bases, and 4 bases had no gene match. The CDR3 consists of 16 residues. Germline CDR1 reads SGHAT; CDR2 reads FQNNGV. The DNA for the CDR3 is TGTGCCAGCAGCTTACTGCGGGGGGGCGGCACAGATACGCAGTATTTT. Its translation: CASSLLRGGGTDTQYF. Based on the CDR3 plus reference TRBV11-2 and TRBJ2-3, the full variable domain is EAGVAQSPRYKIIEKRQSVAFWCNPISGHATLYWYQQILGQGPKLLIQFQNNGVVDDSQLPKDRFSAERLKGVDSTLKIQPAKLEDSAVYLCASSLLRGGGTDTQYFGPGTRLTVL.

The V call is TRBV6-5, the J call TRBJ2-7; a possible D gene is TRBD2 (6 bases). CDR3 size: 12 residues. The V and J ends lost 0 bases and 10 bases respectively, with 10 bases between them. Germline CDR1 reads MNHEY; CDR2 reads SVGAGI. The DNA of the CDR3 is TGTGCCAGCAGTTACTCCGGAGGGTCTCAGTACTTC. This codes for CASSYSGGSQYF.

The chain links TRBV2 to TRBJ1-5, with a weak D call TRBD1 (6 bases). This CDR3 is built from 15 residues. Germline V CDR1 and CDR2: SNHLY, FYNNEI. V lost 6 bases and J 6 bases, leaving 18 bases between the germline ends. The chain's CDR3 is CASRREAGVSQPQHF. The CDR3 DNA is TGTGCCAGCAGGAGAGAGGCAGGGGTCAGTCAGCCCCAGCATTTT.

This chain connects TRBV11-2 to TRBJ1-4; D remains unclear. V shed 1 base and J shed 6 bases, with 6 bases lying between them. CDR1 and CDR2 from the germline V gene are SGHAT and FQNNGV. The CDR3 is 13 amino acids. The CDR3 nucleotides read TGTGCCAGCAGCTTAGCCCTTTATGAAAAACTGTTTTTT. Translation: CASSLALYEKLFF. The whole variable domain, remainder taken from reference TRBV11-2 and TRBJ1-4, is EAGVAQSPRYKIIEKRQSVAFWCNPISGHATLYWYQQILGQGPKLLIQFQNNGVVDDSQLPKDRFSAERLKGVDSTLKIQPAKLEDSAVYLCASSLALYEKLFFGSGTQLSVL.

The J gene is TRBJ2-4, the V gene TRBV19; a weak D match, TRBD1 (5 bases). Germline lookup yields CDR1 LNHDA and CDR2 SQIVND (reference sequence). V was shortened by 6 bases and J by 8 bases, with 20 bases between the two germline ends. CDR3 length: 15 amino acids. CDR3 bases: TGTGCCAGTAGCCTTGCAGGGATCAGGACGGACATTCAGTACTTC. Residues: CASSLAGIRTDIQYF.

This chain links TRBV5-1 with TRBJ1-1; D possibly corresponds to TRBD1 (5 bases). V was pared by 4 bases and J by 4 bases, with 14 bases between. In germline, CDR1 is SGHRS, CDR2 YFSETQ. This CDR3 is 14 amino acids long. CDR3 nucleotide sequence: TGCGCCAGCAGCCTGCAGGGATCGGGCACTGAAGCTTTCTTT. It yields the protein CASSLQGSGTEAFF. Full variable domain (remainder filled in from reference TRBV5-1 and TRBJ1-1): KAGVTQTPRYLIKTRGQQVTLSCSPISGHRSVSWYQQTPGQGLQFLFEYFSETQRNKGNFPGRFSGRQFSNSRSEMNVSTLELGDSALYLCASSLQGSGTEAFFGQGTRLTVV.

This sequence joins TRBV30 and TRBJ2-1, with 7 positions matching TRBD2. With V trimmed by 6 bases and J by 2 bases, 10 bases remained unmatched. The CDR3 has 15 residues. Germline CDR1 is GTSNPN and CDR2 is SVGIG (reference sequence). The CDR3 spells CACHGAGPTYNEQFF. The CDR3 nucleotides are TGTGCCTGTCACGGAGCGGGGCCCACCTACAATGAGCAGTTCTTC.

The sample holds a few counts of this clone. The CDR3 coding sequence is TGTGCCAGCAACGAAAGGGGGGCTGGGGCCAACGTCCTGACTTTC. Translating it yields CASNERGAGANVLTF. This chain links TRBV5-5 with TRBJ2-6; either TRBD1 or TRBD2 may supply D (6 bases each). The CDR3 is made up of 15 amino acids. Trimming cost V 6 bases and J 2 bases, with 12 bases left between them. Looked up from germline, CDR1 is SGHKS and CDR2 is YYEKEE (reference sequence).

This clone came up a few times. V and J are TRBV27 and TRBJ2-7; 7 nucleotides line up with TRBD2. Germline V gene lookup returns CDR1 MNHEY and CDR2 SMNVEV (reference sequence). The CDR3 totals 14 residues. The trim removed 4 bases at V and 4 bases at J, leaving 7 bases unmatched. Here the CDR3 DNA reads TGTGCCAGCAGTTCATCTAGCGGTCCTTACGAGCAGTACTTC. This sequence encodes CASSSSSGPYEQYF.

The chain links TRBV7-6 to TRBJ2-1; 9 bases agree with TRBD1. V lost 5 bases, J lost 9 bases, and 23 bases stayed unmatched. The CDR3 runs to 19 residues. The V gene's germline CDR1 is SGHVS and CDR2 FNYEAQ. The CDR3 DNA sequence: TGTGCCAGCAGCCCTAAGGGACAGGGTGGGGGGTTTGTGCTGGGTGAGCAGTTCTTC. This encodes CASSPKGQGGGFVLGEQFF.

The rearrangement joins TRBV2 to TRBJ2-7, with D unresolved. The CDR3 totals 14 residues. V lost 4 bases and J lost 3, with 13 bases in between. Germline loops: CDR1 SNHLY, CDR2 FYNNEI. The CDR3 DNA follows: TGTGCCAGCAGTGTAATCGACCGCCGCTACGAGCAGTACTTC. Translation gives CASSVIDRRYEQYF.

The table lists this clone with many counts. The chain's CDR3 is CASGGGGALGYTF. CDR3 sequence (DNA): TGTGCCAGCGGCGGAGGGGGGGCTCTTGGCTACACCTTC. The genes are TRBV19 and TRBJ1-2; a weak D match, TRBD1 (6 bases). Trimming stripped 9 bases from V and 7 bases from J, with 18 bases between. Germline CDR1 and CDR2: LNHDA and SQIVND (reference sequence). This CDR3 region has 13 residues.

As DNA, the CDR3 is TGCGCCAGCAGTTTCTCTAATCCGGGACAGGGGAGTGGTGGCTACACCTTC. Translated, it gives CASSFSNPGQGSGGYTF. V and J are TRBV5-1 and TRBJ1-2; 10 nucleotides agree with TRBD1. V was clipped by 5 bases and J by 7 bases; unmatched bases: 17. This CDR3 has 17 amino acids. Germline values: CDR1 SGHRS, CDR2 YFSETQ.

The chain recombines TRBV28 with TRBJ1-6; TRBD1 matches at 7 bases. The CDR3 covers 15 residues. Germline trimming cut 6 bases from V and 7 bases from J; bases unmatched to any gene: 9. Germline V lookup: CDR1 MDHEN, CDR2 SYDVKM. CDR3 region: CASRPSTGENSPLHF. CDR3 coding DNA: TGTGCCAGCAGGCCGAGTACAGGGGAGAATTCACCCCTCCACTTT.

The CDR3: CASSYMGQGHNEQYF. The CDR3 DNA follows: TGTGCCAGCAGTTACATGGGACAGGGTCACAACGAGCAGTACTTC. The rearrangement uses TRBV6-5 and TRBJ2-7, with 9 bases matching TRBD1. Unmatched junction bases numbered 7, after V lost 2 bases and J lost 5 bases. The CDR3 is made up of 15 amino acids. Germline lookup yields CDR1 MNHEY and CDR2 SVGAGI.

The J gene is TRBJ2-1, the V gene TRBV12-3 or TRBV12-4; 8 bases fit TRBD1. This CDR3 region has 13 residues. The J segment lost 5 bases and the V segment lost 9 bases, leaving 6 bases of the junction unmatched. The CDR3 DNA reads as TGTGCCAGTATGGGGACAGGCAACAATGAGCAGTTCTTC. Protein product: CASMGTGNNEQFF.

The chain links TRBV7-6 to TRBJ2-1; 10 bases are a match to TRBD2. J lost 4 bases, V lost 5 bases, and 8 bases had no gene match. The CDR3 contains 16 residues. Germline V CDR1 and CDR2: SGHVS, FNYEAQ. This CDR3 is CASSPLSAGGYNEQFF. The DNA of the CDR3 is TGTGCCAGCAGCCCTCTCTCAGCGGGGGGGTACAATGAGCAGTTCTTC.